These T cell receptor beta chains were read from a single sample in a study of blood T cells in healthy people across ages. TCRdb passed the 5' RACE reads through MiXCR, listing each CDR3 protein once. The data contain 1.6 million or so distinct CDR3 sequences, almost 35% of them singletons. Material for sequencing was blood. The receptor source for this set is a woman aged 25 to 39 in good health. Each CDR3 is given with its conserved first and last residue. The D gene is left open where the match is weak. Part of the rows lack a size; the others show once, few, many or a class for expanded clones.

DNA: TGCAGTGCTAAGGATCCGGGGCCTAGCAATCAGCCCCAGCATTTT
CDR3: CSAKDPGPSNQPQHF
V: TRBV20-1
size: NA
J: TRBJ1-5
D: NA

DNA: TGTGCCAGCTCACCGATGAACGGGCGGTACAATGAGCAGTTCTTC
CDR3: CASSPMNGRYNEQFF
V: TRBV18
size: NA
J: TRBJ2-1
D: NA

DNA: TGCAGTGCTAGAGATTTCGGGCTAGGTTCGGCCGTTTCGTCCTACAATGAGCAGTTCTTC
CDR3: CSARDFGLGSAVSSYNEQFF
V: TRBV20-1
size: NA
J: TRBJ2-1
D: NA

DNA: TGTGCCAGCAGCCATGGTGACAGCTACGAGCAGTACTTC
CDR3: CASSHGDSYEQYF
V: TRBV3-1
size: many
J: TRBJ2-7
D: NA

DNA: TGTGCCAGCAGCCTTGGACAGGGGCCTATCACTGAAGCTTTCTTT
CDR3: CASSLGQGPITEAFF
V: TRBV12-3/TRBV12-4
size: NA
J: TRBJ1-1
D: TRBD1

DNA: TGCGCCAGCAGCTCCTCTGACAGGAGTCAAGAGACCCAGTACTTC
CDR3: CASSSSDRSQETQYF
V: TRBV4-1
size: NA
J: TRBJ2-5
D: NA

DNA: TGTGCCAGCAGCAAAAAGGGAGGGGAAGGATCCACAGATACGCAGTATTTT
CDR3: CASSKKGGEGSTDTQYF
V: TRBV21-1
size: few
J: TRBJ2-3
D: NA

DNA: TGTGCCAGCAGCTGGACTAGCCTGCGGGGGACAGATACGCAGTATTTT
CDR3: CASSWTSLRGTDTQYF
V: TRBV28
size: few
J: TRBJ2-3
D: TRBD2

DNA: TGTGCCAGCAGCCAAGCGAGGCGAACAGATACGCAGTATTTT
CDR3: CASSQARRTDTQYF
V: TRBV3-1
size: NA
J: TRBJ2-3
D: NA

DNA: TGTGCCAGCAGCGAGACCCCCGCTACCGGCGTCGAGCAGTACTTC
CDR3: CASSETPATGVEQYF
V: TRBV9
size: many
J: TRBJ2-7
D: NA

DNA: TGTGCCACCAGGGAGAGCGGGAGCTCCTACAATGAGCAGTTCTTC
CDR3: CATRESGSSYNEQFF
V: TRBV24-1
size: few
J: TRBJ2-1
D: TRBD2

DNA: TGCAGCGTTGTCGGACCCGGGTCCGGGGGCTACACCTTC
CDR3: CSVVGPGSGGYTF
V: TRBV29-1
size: few
J: TRBJ1-2
D: NA

DNA: TGCGCCAGCAGTGAGACCCGGGATTCAGGGGGGACCCAGTACTTC
CDR3: CASSETRDSGGTQYF
V: TRBV10-2
size: NA
J: TRBJ2-5
D: TRBD1

DNA: TGCGCCAGCAGCATAGGACTAGCGGTCGACAATGAGCAGTTCTTC
CDR3: CASSIGLAVDNEQFF
V: TRBV5-1
size: NA
J: TRBJ2-1
D: TRBD2

DNA: TGTGCCATCAGTGAGTCCCAGGGGACGGCCAAAAACATTCAGTACTTC
CDR3: CAISESQGTAKNIQYF
V: TRBV10-3
size: few
J: TRBJ2-4
D: NA

DNA: TGTGCCAGCAGCAATTTACAGGGACTAGCTTTCTTT
CDR3: CASSNLQGLAFF
V: TRBV7-9
size: once
J: TRBJ1-1
D: NA

DNA: TGTGCCAGCAGTCAACGCCGGGACTCAAAGAGGGATACGCAGTATTTT
CDR3: CASSQRRDSKRDTQYF
V: TRBV11-2
size: few
J: TRBJ2-3
D: NA

DNA: TGCGCCAGCAGCTTGCCCATGGGGGGCTCCAATGAGCAGTTCTTC
CDR3: CASSLPMGGSNEQFF
V: TRBV5-1
size: once
J: TRBJ2-1
D: NA

DNA: TGTGCCAGCAGTTACAGTACTCCCAATGAGCAGTTCTTC
CDR3: CASSYSTPNEQFF
V: TRBV6-5
size: NA
J: TRBJ2-1
D: NA

DNA: TGTGCCAGCAGCGTAGAGGACGGGAATTCACCCCTCCACTTT
CDR3: CASSVEDGNSPLHF
V: TRBV9
size: NA
J: TRBJ1-6
D: NA

DNA: TGCGCCAGCACCGGGACGCCGGGAACCCTCGGAGCGGAGACCCAGTACTTC
CDR3: CASTGTPGTLGAETQYF
V: TRBV5-1
size: NA
J: TRBJ2-5
D: NA

DNA: TGTGCCAGCTCACCAAACGGCAGGGCAACAGAGACCCAGTACTTC
CDR3: CASSPNGRATETQYF
V: TRBV18
size: NA
J: TRBJ2-5
D: NA

DNA: TGTGCCAGCAGTATGACAGCTGAGTACGAGCAGTACTTC
CDR3: CASSMTAEYEQYF
V: TRBV27
size: few
J: TRBJ2-7
D: NA

DNA: TGTGCCAGCAGCTCTCGGACAGGGAAGGGGAATGAAAAACTGTTTTTT
CDR3: CASSSRTGKGNEKLFF
V: TRBV7-9
size: NA
J: TRBJ1-4
D: TRBD1

DNA: TGCAGTGCTAGAGATGAGGGGGGGGGGGCCCCAGATACGCAGTATTTT
CDR3: CSARDEGGGAPDTQYF
V: TRBV20-1
size: NA
J: TRBJ2-3
D: NA

DNA: TGTGCCAGCAGCTCCCTCCAGGGGTACCTTTACGAGCAGTACTTC
CDR3: CASSSLQGYLYEQYF
V: TRBV7-9
size: NA
J: TRBJ2-7
D: NA

DNA: TGCGCCAGCAGCCCAGAGTATAGCACAGATACGCAGTATTTT
CDR3: CASSPEYSTDTQYF
V: TRBV5-1
size: few
J: TRBJ2-3
D: NA

DNA: TGTGCCAGCAGTTTGAGTCGGGGGGCGGGTTTCTTT
CDR3: CASSLSRGAGFF
V: TRBV12-3/TRBV12-4
size: few
J: TRBJ1-1
D: NA

DNA: TGTGCCAGCAGGGAAGGTGCGGGAGGCACAGATACGCAGTATTTT
CDR3: CASREGAGGTDTQYF
V: TRBV9
size: NA
J: TRBJ2-3
D: TRBD2

DNA: TGTGCCAGCAGTTACTCGTCGGGGAGTAAGGGCTACACCTTC
CDR3: CASSYSSGSKGYTF
V: TRBV6-5
size: few
J: TRBJ1-2
D: NA

DNA: TGCAGTGCCGGGACTAGCTGGTCTAATGTGCAGTACTTC
CDR3: CSAGTSWSNVQYF
V: TRBV20-1
size: NA
J: TRBJ2-5
D: TRBD2

DNA: TGTGCCAGCAGCTTGGCACAGGCCGATTACTACACCTTC
CDR3: CASSLAQADYYTF
V: TRBV7-2
size: few
J: TRBJ1-2
D: NA

DNA: TGTGCCAGCAGCTTAGCCCAGGCCCTCCACTTT
CDR3: CASSLAQALHF
V: TRBV7-2
size: NA
J: TRBJ1-6
D: NA

DNA: TGTGTCAGCAATTTCTTGGTTAGCGACTACGAGCAGTACTTC
CDR3: CVSNFLVSDYEQYF
V: TRBV12-3/TRBV12-4
size: NA
J: TRBJ2-7
D: NA

DNA: TGTGCCAGCAGCGATGCCAAGGCCGGCGAGCAGTACTTC
CDR3: CASSDAKAGEQYF
V: TRBV9
size: NA
J: TRBJ2-7
D: NA

DNA: TGTGCCAGCAACCCTGGTTCCGGTGGGGATACGCAGTATTTT
CDR3: CASNPGSGGDTQYF
V: TRBV9
size: NA
J: TRBJ2-3
D: NA

DNA: TGTGCCAGCAGTGGCGACGGGATAGCATCGGGGGCCAACGTCCTGACTTTC
CDR3: CASSGDGIASGANVLTF
V: TRBV6-1
size: once
J: TRBJ2-6
D: NA

DNA: TGTGCCAGCAGTTTCGGTGCGGAAAGCACAGATACGCAGTATTTT
CDR3: CASSFGAESTDTQYF
V: TRBV28
size: many
J: TRBJ2-3
D: NA

DNA: TGCGCCAGCAGCCTTAATACAGGGGCGAACATTCAGTACTTC
CDR3: CASSLNTGANIQYF
V: TRBV4-1
size: many
J: TRBJ2-4
D: TRBD1

DNA: TGCAGTGCTGGACAGGATTTGAACACTGGAGCTTTCTTT
CDR3: CSAGQDLNTGAFF
V: TRBV20-1
size: NA
J: TRBJ1-1
D: TRBD1

DNA: TGTGCCATCAGTGAGTCCTCTCCCCATACGCAGTATTTT
CDR3: CAISESSPHTQYF
V: TRBV10-3
size: NA
J: TRBJ2-3
D: NA

DNA: TGTGCCAGCAGCCCCCTTGAGGTTCGGGGGGAAACAGATACGCAGTATTTT
CDR3: CASSPLEVRGETDTQYF
V: TRBV3-1
size: few
J: TRBJ2-3
D: TRBD2

DNA: TGTGCCAGCAGCCAAATGGAGCGCTCTGGGGCCAACGTCCTGACTTTC
CDR3: CASSQMERSGANVLTF
V: TRBV4-2
size: many
J: TRBJ2-6
D: NA

DNA: TGTGCCAGCAGTGCCCCAGACCTCTCTGGGGCCAACGTCCTGACTTTC
CDR3: CASSAPDLSGANVLTF
V: TRBV28
size: NA
J: TRBJ2-6
D: NA

DNA: TGCAGTGCTAGAAATTTACAGGAAGAGACCCAGTACTTC
CDR3: CSARNLQEETQYF
V: TRBV20-1
size: few
J: TRBJ2-5
D: NA

DNA: TGTGCCAGCAGCTTAGTAATCTGGACAGACCTTAACTATGGCTACACCTTC
CDR3: CASSLVIWTDLNYGYTF
V: TRBV7-2
size: NA
J: TRBJ1-2
D: NA

DNA: TGTGCCAGCAGCCAGGAACAGGGGCCCAACTCCTACGAGCAGTACTTC
CDR3: CASSQEQGPNSYEQYF
V: TRBV4-2
size: few
J: TRBJ2-7
D: TRBD1

DNA: TGTGCCAGCAGCCACTTGCACGAGCAGTACTTC
CDR3: CASSHLHEQYF
V: TRBV14
size: NA
J: TRBJ2-7
D: NA

DNA: TGTGCCAGCAGTCCCGAGACAGGGGAGCCGGGGCAGCCCCAGCATTTT
CDR3: CASSPETGEPGQPQHF
V: TRBV27
size: once
J: TRBJ1-5
D: TRBD1

DNA: TGTGCCAGCAGTTACGACCAAAGGGGACAGGGGATACTTAGCAATCAGCCCCAGCATTTT
CDR3: CASSYDQRGQGILSNQPQHF
V: TRBV6-2/TRBV6-3
size: few
J: TRBJ1-5
D: TRBD1

DNA: TGTGCCAGCTCACCACCGTCCAGCCGCTACGAGCAGTACTTC
CDR3: CASSPPSSRYEQYF
V: TRBV18
size: few
J: TRBJ2-7
D: NA